The present TCR beta chain was sequenced within a study of CD8 T cells in ankylosing spondylitis. Overall study findings and caveats: From matched ankylosing spondylitis synovial fluid, disease-linked clones were reportedly recovered at significantly enriched levels.

One entry per CDR3 protein, called by TCRdb with MiXCR from the 5' RACE reads. The table has tens of thousands of distinct CDR3 sequences, approximately 15% seen once. CDR1 and CDR2 (germline): SGHRS, YFSETQ. CDR3 length equals 15 residues. V was cut by 2 bases and J by 2 bases, with 11 bases left in between. On this clonotype: No antigen is known for it.

The receptor comes from a male donor with ankylosing spondylitis or in good health (not recorded which). J is TRBJ2-1 and V is TRBV5-1; D is possibly TRBD1 or TRBD2 (5 bases each). The sample taken for sequencing was blood. The CDR3 here is CASSLIGATYNEQFF. The DNA for the CDR3 is TGCGCCAGCAGCTTAATCGGGGCGACCTACAATGAGCAGTTCTTC.